These T cell receptor beta chains were read from a single sample in a study of vaccination effects on CD4 cells after COVID-19. For these TCRs, the target antigens are not known. Some clones are missing from TCRdb's copy, which holds only in-frame ones; the method was immunoSEQ multiplex PCR. The table shows more than 40,000 clones, with approximately 80% occurring only once. Sequences were derived from CD4+ T cells from PBMCs cultured with HCoV-NL63 spike peptides, sampled before COVID-19 vaccination. The source of these receptors is a human donor who received a COVID-19 vaccine. The CDR3 runs from the conserved cysteine through the conserved F or W. The D gene is left open where the match is weak. Clone size is stated in some rows and not others, as once, few, many or a class when expanded.

j_call | d_call | clone_size | v_call | cdr3_aa | cdr3_nt
TRBJ1-1 | NA | NA | TRBV5-5 | CASSGGALNTEAFF | TGTGCCAGCAGCGGGGGGGCTTTGAACACTGAAGCTTTCTTT
TRBJ1-6 | TRBD1 | NA | TRBV5-6 | CASSLGFGTGDNSPLHF | TGTGCCAGCAGCTTGGGATTTGGGACAGGGGATAATTCACCCCTCCACTTT
TRBJ2-5 | TRBD1 | NA | TRBV7-2 | CASSRTTGGWEAQYF | TGTGCCAGCAGCCGGACGACAGGGGGGTGGGAGGCCCAGTACTTC
TRBJ2-3 | NA | NA | TRBV5-1 | CASSFGGPDTQYF | TGCGCCAGCAGCTTCGGGGGGCCAGATACGCAGTATTTT
TRBJ2-1 | NA | NA | TRBV30 | CAWSVRRLGRYNEQFF | TGTGCCTGGAGTGTACGGCGGCTAGGGCGCTACAATGAGCAGTTCTTC
TRBJ1-2 | NA | few | TRBV7-9 | CASSSLVGTAAGYTF | TGTGCCAGCAGCTCCCTAGTGGGTACTGCCGCTGGCTACACCTTC
TRBJ1-5 | TRBD1 | NA | TRBV6-5 | CASGTGGAGNQPQHF | TGTGCCAGCGGCACAGGGGGCGCAGGCAATCAGCCCCAGCATTTT
TRBJ2-6 | TRBD1 | NA | TRBV7-2 | CASSFGQAGANVLTF | TGTGCCAGCAGCTTTGGACAGGCTGGGGCCAACGTCCTGACTTTC
TRBJ1-1 | NA | few | TRBV6-2/TRBV6-3 | CASSFIQGNTEAFF | TGTGCCAGCAGTTTCATACAGGGGAACACTGAAGCTTTCTTT
TRBJ2-3 | NA | once | TRBV19 | CASSIDGDGPTDTQYF | TGTGCCAGTAGTATAGACGGGGATGGGCCTACAGATACGCAGTATTTT
TRBJ2-3 | NA | NA | TRBV7-2 | CASSAYRTDTQYF | TGTGCCAGCAGCGCCTACAGGACAGATACGCAGTATTTT
TRBJ1-6 | TRBD1 | NA | TRBV5-6 | CASSKPGQSSYNSPLHF | TGTGCCAGCAGCAAACCGGGACAGAGCTCCTATAATTCACCCCTCCACTTT
TRBJ1-4 | NA | NA | TRBV30 | CAWSTQANEKLFF | TGTGCCTGGAGCACCCAGGCTAATGAAAAACTGTTTTTT
TRBJ1-2 | TRBD1 | NA | TRBV6-5 | CASSYLGTGGYGYTF | TGTGCCAGCAGTTATTTGGGGACAGGGGGGTATGGCTACACCTTC
TRBJ2-1 | NA | NA | TRBV7-3 | CASSSTGVGNEQFF | TGTGCCAGCAGCTCAACGGGTGTAGGCAATGAGCAGTTCTTC
TRBJ1-5 | NA | few | TRBV15 | CATRRLGPGTQPQHF | TGTGCCACCAGAAGATTGGGGCCCGGCACCCAGCCCCAGCATTTT
TRBJ2-1 | NA | NA | TRBV7-8 | CASSPLGYSSYNEQFF | TGTGCCAGCTCCCCTCTCGGATACAGCTCCTACAATGAGCAGTTCTTC
TRBJ1-2 | NA | NA | TRBV4-1 | CASSQVPLAHYGYTF | TGCGCCAGCAGCCAAGTACCCCTGGCCCACTATGGCTACACCTTC
TRBJ2-1 | NA | once | TRBV9 | CASSVEGEQFF | TGTGCCAGCAGCGTTGAGGGTGAGCAGTTCTTC
TRBJ2-4 | TRBD2 | NA | TRBV18 | CASSPSGTAKNIQYF | TGTGCCAGCTCCCCTAGCGGGACAGCCAAAAACATTCAGTACTTC
TRBJ2-3 | NA | few | TRBV7-3 | CASSLEFIGAGGQYF | TGTGCCAGCAGCTTAGAGTTCATCGGAGCCGGTGGGCAGTATTTT
TRBJ1-5 | NA | NA | TRBV5-1 | CASTNGTGNQPQHF | TGCGCCAGCACCAACGGGACGGGCAACCAGCCCCAGCATTTT
TRBJ2-1 | NA | NA | TRBV5-1 | CASSWAGQRENEQFF | TGCGCCAGCAGCTGGGCGGGACAGCGGGAGAATGAGCAGTTCTTC
TRBJ2-1 | NA | once | TRBV3-1/TRBV3-2 | CASRRASYNEQFF | TGTGCCAGCCGCAGGGCGTCCTACAATGAGCAGTTCTTC
TRBJ1-4 | TRBD1 | NA | TRBV19 | CASRGGLGGDEKLFF | TGTGCCAGTAGAGGGGGCTTAGGAGGGGATGAAAAACTGTTTTTT
TRBJ2-3 | NA | NA | TRBV7-9 | CASSSRDTSTDTQYF | TGTGCCAGCAGCTCGAGGGACACAAGCACAGATACGCAGTATTTT
TRBJ2-5 | TRBD2 | NA | TRBV5-1 | CASSFLAGGQETQYF | TGCGCCAGCAGCTTTTTAGCGGGGGGGCAAGAGACCCAGTACTTC
TRBJ2-3 | NA | NA | TRBV25-1 | CASSTRSRGSDTQYF | TGTGCCAGCAGTACCCGATCCCGCGGGTCAGATACGCAGTATTTT
TRBJ1-1 | NA | once | TRBV6-6 | CASSLLDLRAAEAFF | TGTGCCAGCAGTCTACTAGATCTCCGGGCGGCTGAAGCTTTCTTT